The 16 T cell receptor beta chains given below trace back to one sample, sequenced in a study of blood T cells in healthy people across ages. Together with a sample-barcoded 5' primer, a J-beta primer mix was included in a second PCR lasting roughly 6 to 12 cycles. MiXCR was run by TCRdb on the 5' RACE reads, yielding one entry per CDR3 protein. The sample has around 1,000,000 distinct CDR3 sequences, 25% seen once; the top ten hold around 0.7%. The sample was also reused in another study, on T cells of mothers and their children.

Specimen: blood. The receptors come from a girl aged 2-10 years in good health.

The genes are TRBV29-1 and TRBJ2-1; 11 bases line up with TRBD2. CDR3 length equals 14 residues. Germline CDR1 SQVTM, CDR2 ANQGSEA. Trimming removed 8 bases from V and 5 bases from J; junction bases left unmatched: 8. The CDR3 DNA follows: TGCAGCATCTCCGGGACTAGCGGAAACAATGAGCAGTTCTTC. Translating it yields CSISGTSGNNEQFF.

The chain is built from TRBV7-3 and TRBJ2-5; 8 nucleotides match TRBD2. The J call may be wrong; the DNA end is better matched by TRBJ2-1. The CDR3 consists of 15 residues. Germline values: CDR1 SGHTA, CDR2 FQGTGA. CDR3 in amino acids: CASSLTTSGLLEQFF. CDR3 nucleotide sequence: TGTGCCAGCAGCTTAACAACTAGCGGCCTCCTGGAGCAGTTCTTC.

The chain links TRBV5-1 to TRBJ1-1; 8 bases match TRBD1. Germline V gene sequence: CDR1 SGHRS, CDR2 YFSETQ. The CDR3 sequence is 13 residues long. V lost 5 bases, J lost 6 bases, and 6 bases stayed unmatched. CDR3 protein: CASRTGDWSEAFF. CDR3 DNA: TGCGCCAGCAGGACAGGGGATTGGTCTGAAGCTTTCTTT.

The chain's CDR3 is CATSDPLGGNYEQFF. Written as DNA, the CDR3 is TGTGCCACCAGTGACCCCCTTGGGGGAAATTATGAGCAGTTCTTC. The rearrangement links TRBV24-1 to TRBJ2-5; TRBD1 or TRBD2 may be the D gene (5 bases each). The end of the DNA fits TRBJ2-1 better, so the J call may be wrong. This CDR3 comprises 15 residues. In germline, CDR1 is KGHDR, CDR2 SFDVKD.

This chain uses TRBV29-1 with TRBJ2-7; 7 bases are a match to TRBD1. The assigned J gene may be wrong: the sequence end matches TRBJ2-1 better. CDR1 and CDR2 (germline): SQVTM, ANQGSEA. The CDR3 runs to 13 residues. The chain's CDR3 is CSAAGTDYNEQFF. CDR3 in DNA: TGCAGCGCGGCCGGGACAGATTACAATGAGCAGTTCTTC.

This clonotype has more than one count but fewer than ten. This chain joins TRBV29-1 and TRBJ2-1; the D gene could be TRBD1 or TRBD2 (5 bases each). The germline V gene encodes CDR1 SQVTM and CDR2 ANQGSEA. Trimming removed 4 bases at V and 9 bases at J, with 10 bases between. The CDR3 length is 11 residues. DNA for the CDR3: TGCAGCGTTGTAACAGGAGGTGAGCAGTTCTTC. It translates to CSVVTGGEQFF.

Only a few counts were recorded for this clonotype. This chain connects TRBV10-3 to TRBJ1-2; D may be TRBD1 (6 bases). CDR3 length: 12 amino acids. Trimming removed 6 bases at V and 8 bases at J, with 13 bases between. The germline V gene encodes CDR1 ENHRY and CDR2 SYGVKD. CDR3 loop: CAISSLRGGYTF. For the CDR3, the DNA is TGTGCCATCAGCTCGCTCAGGGGCGGCTACACCTTC.

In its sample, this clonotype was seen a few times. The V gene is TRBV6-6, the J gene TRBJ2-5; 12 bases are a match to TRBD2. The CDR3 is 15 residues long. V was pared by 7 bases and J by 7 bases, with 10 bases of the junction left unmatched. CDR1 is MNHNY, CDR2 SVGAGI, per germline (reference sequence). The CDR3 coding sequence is TGTGCCAGCAATGTTGGACTAGCGGGGACCGGGACCCAGTACTTC. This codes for CASNVGLAGTGTQYF.

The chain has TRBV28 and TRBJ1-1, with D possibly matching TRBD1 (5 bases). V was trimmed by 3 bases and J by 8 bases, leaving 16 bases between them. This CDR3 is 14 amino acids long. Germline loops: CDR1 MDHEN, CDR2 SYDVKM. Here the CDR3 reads CASSFGDLRTEAFF. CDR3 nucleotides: TGTGCCAGCAGTTTTGGGGACCTCAGAACCGAAGCTTTCTTT.

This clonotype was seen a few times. CDR3 nucleotide sequence: TGCAGTGCTAGAGACATATCGGGTCCTGAAGCTTTCTTT. Encoded protein: CSARDISGPEAFF. The rearrangement uses TRBV20-1 and TRBJ1-1; D gene unclear. Germline V gene sequence: CDR1 DFQATT, CDR2 SNEGSKA (reference sequence). Trimming took off 0 bases at V and 6 bases at J, with 11 bases between the two ends. The CDR3 runs to 13 residues.

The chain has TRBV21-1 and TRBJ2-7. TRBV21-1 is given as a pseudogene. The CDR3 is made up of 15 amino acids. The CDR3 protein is CASSKGAENTYEQYF. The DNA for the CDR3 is TGTGCCAGCAGCAAAGGGGCAGAAAATACCTACGAGCAGTACTTC.

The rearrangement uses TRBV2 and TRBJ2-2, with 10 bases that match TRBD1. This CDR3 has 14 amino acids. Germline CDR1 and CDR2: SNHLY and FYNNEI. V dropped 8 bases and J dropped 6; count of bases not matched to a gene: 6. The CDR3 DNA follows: TGTGCCAGCGATCGACAGGGGGCGTCCGGGGAGCTGTTTTTT. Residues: CASDRQGASGELFF.

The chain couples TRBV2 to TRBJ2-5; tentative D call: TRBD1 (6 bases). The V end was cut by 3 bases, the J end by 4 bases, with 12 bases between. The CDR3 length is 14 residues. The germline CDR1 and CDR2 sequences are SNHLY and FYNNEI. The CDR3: CASSESTGIETQYF. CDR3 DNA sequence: TGTGCCAGCAGTGAGTCTACAGGGATAGAGACCCAGTACTTC.

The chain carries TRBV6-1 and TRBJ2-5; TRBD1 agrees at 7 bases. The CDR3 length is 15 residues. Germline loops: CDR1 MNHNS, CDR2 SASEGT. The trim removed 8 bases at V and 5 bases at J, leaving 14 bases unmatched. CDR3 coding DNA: TGTGCCAGCGCCTATGGACAGGCCCTGGGGGAGACCCAGTACTTC. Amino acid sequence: CASAYGQALGETQYF.

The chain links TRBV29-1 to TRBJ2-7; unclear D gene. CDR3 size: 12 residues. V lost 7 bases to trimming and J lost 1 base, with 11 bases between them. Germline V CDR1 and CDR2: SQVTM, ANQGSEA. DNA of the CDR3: TGCAGCGCTTTTCTGGAATCCTACGAGCAGTACTTC. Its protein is CSAFLESYEQYF.

The DNA for the CDR3 is TGCGCCAGCACCCAGGGGGCCTTAGACAACATTCAGTACTTC. Its translation is CASTQGALDNIQYF. The V call is TRBV5-1, the J call TRBJ2-4; TRBD1 aligns across 8 bases. Germline values: CDR1 SGHRS, CDR2 YFSETQ. The CDR3 runs 14 residues. The V and J ends lost 6 bases and 7 bases, in that order; junction bases with no gene match: 9.